The rows below give T cell receptor beta chains drawn from one sample of a study of cytomegalovirus exposure and HLA in healthy donors. Only in-frame clones appear in the TCRdb table, and some are missing; sequencing was by immunoSEQ multiplex PCR. Seen here are approximately 150,000 clones, more than 80% observed once, and the top ten hold around 5%. Sequenced material: PBMCs. These receptors were taken from a man younger than 30 in good health and CMV-seronegative. The CDR3 runs from the conserved cysteine through the conserved F or W. A D gene is named only where the DNA matches it firmly. Clone size appears in some rows only: once, few, many, or a class for an expanded clone.

D gene	V gene	J gene	clone size	CDR3 DNA	CDR3 protein
NA	TRBV29-1	TRBJ1-4	NA	TGCAGCGTTGAAGTAGCAGGGAAGGGTGAAAAACTGTTTTTT	CSVEVAGKGEKLFF
NA	TRBV25-1	TRBJ1-1	NA	TGTGCCAGCAGCGGCTCCCCGACGGGGACTGAAGCTTTCTTT	CASSGSPTGTEAFF
TRBD1	TRBV27	TRBJ2-2	NA	TGTGCCAGCAGACGACAGGGGAACACCGGGGAGCTGTTTTTT	CASRRQGNTGELFF
TRBD2	TRBV14	TRBJ2-5	NA	TGTGCCAGCAGCCAAATAGGACTAGCGGGTAAAGAGACCCAGTACTTC	CASSQIGLAGKETQYF
NA	TRBV25-1	TRBJ1-4	NA	TGTGCCAGCAGTGACGGGGACTATGAAAAACTGTTTTTT	CASSDGDYEKLFF
TRBD2	TRBV10-3	TRBJ2-7	NA	TGTGCCAACCAAGGGACTAGCGGCGAGCAGTACTTC	CANQGTSGEQYF
NA	TRBV7-9	TRBJ2-3	NA	TGTGCCAGCAGCTTAGAGAAGGGGCCGCCAGATACGCAGTATTTT	CASSLEKGPPDTQYF
NA	TRBV12-1	TRBJ2-3	once	TGTGCCAGCAGCCCGGAGACAGTCACAGATACGCAGTATTTT	CASSPETVTDTQYF
NA	TRBV5-4	TRBJ2-3	NA	TGTGCCAGCAGCTTGGCCGGGTTAGGAAGCACAGATACGCAGTATTTT	CASSLAGLGSTDTQYF
NA	TRBV27	TRBJ2-7	NA	TGTGCCAGCAGCTTTTCTCCCCTCGAGCAGTACTTC	CASSFSPLEQYF
NA	TRBV29-1	TRBJ2-3	NA	TGCAGCGTGGGGACTTGGCGGAAGTCTATCACAGATACGCAGTATTTT	CSVGTWRKSITDTQYF
NA	TRBV11-3	TRBJ2-2	once	TGTGCCAGCAGCTCCTTCGAACAGGGTCCCGGGGAGCTGTTTTTT	CASSSFEQGPGELFF
TRBD1	TRBV12-5	TRBJ2-7	NA	TGTGCTAGTGGCGGGGACAGGGGACCCTACGAGCAGTACTTC	CASGGDRGPYEQYF
NA	TRBV13	TRBJ1-5	NA	TGTGCCAGCAGCGCGGGTAATCAGCCCCAGCATTTT	CASSAGNQPQHF
TRBD1	TRBV7-3	TRBJ1-1	NA	TGTGCCAGCAGCATAACAGGGGGATCGCCTGAAGCTTTCTTT	CASSITGGSPEAFF
NA	TRBV11-2	TRBJ1-3	NA	TGTGCCAGCAGCCACAGGGGAAACACCATATATTTT	CASSHRGNTIYF
TRBD1	TRBV18	TRBJ1-5	NA	TGTGCCAGCTCAGACAGGGTTAGCAATCAGCCCCAGCATTTT	CASSDRVSNQPQHF
TRBD1	TRBV27	TRBJ2-6	NA	TGTGCCAGCAGTTGGGACAGCCGCTCTGGGGCCAACGTCCTGACTTTC	CASSWDSRSGANVLTF
NA	TRBV7-9	TRBJ1-4	few	TGTGCCAGCAGCTTAGACGGTACCGCAACTAATGAAAAACTGTTTTTT	CASSLDGTATNEKLFF
NA	TRBV6-5	TRBJ1-1	NA	TGTGCCAGCAAGGGGAACCTGAACACTGAAGCTTTCTTT	CASKGNLNTEAFF
NA	TRBV18	TRBJ2-3	NA	TGTGCCAGCTCACCAAAGGCCCTCGAGGAGATAGTCACAGATACGCAGTATTTT	CASSPKALEEIVTDTQYF
NA	TRBV18	TRBJ1-2	NA	TGTGCCAGCTCACCACGTATCAACTCGAACTATGGCTACACCTTC	CASSPRINSNYGYTF
TRBD2	TRBV30	TRBJ2-3	NA	TGTGCCTGGAGTCGCGGGGGGAGCACAGATACGCAGTATTTT	CAWSRGGSTDTQYF
TRBD2	TRBV10-2	TRBJ2-7	NA	TGCGCCAGCAGTGAGAGTATCGGGGGGAGGAACTACGAGCAGTACTTC	CASSESIGGRNYEQYF